Presented here are 24 T cell receptor beta chains from one specimen sequenced in a study of tumor-infiltrating lymphocytes in localized non-small cell lung cancer. The table came from immunoSEQ multiplex PCR; TCRdb's copy has only in-frame clones and leaves some out. The data show over 10,000 clones, approximately 74% seen once. Source material: uninvolved lung tissue not adjacent to the tumor. The origin of the receptors is a human donor with non-small cell lung cancer.

This clone showed up just once. The chain has TRBV30 and TRBJ1-2; 10 bases line up with TRBD1. After removal of 2 bases from V and 2 bases from J, the junction contained 5 bases not matched to a gene. The CDR3 is 15 residues long. Per germline, CDR1 GTSNPN and CDR2 SVGIG (reference sequence). As DNA, the CDR3 is TGTGCCTGGAGTCTCCCGGGACAGGGGAACTATGGCTACACCTTC. Translating gives CAWSLPGQGNYGYTF.

This clone was counted once. The chain employs TRBV19 and TRBJ1-1, with a tentative D call TRBD1 (5 bases). CDR3 length: 14 amino acids. The germline V and J ends were trimmed by 7 bases and 1 base, with 13 bases remaining between them. The germline V gene has CDR1 LNHDA and CDR2 SQIVND (reference sequence). CDR3 DNA: TGTGCCAGTACCCCGGGACTGACGAACACTGAAGCTTTCTTT. Its protein product is CASTPGLTNTEAFF.

The V and J genes are TRBV7-8 and TRBJ1-1; 8 bases fit TRBD1. With 3 bases clipped from V and 1 base from J, the junction kept 4 bases outside the gene matches. In germline, CDR1 is SGHVS, CDR2 FQNEAQ. The CDR3 has 15 amino acids. CDR3 bases: TGTGCCAGCAGCTTTCGGACAGGGTCGAACACTGAAGCTTTCTTT. This gives the protein CASSFRTGSNTEAFF.

The CDR3 DNA reads as TGTGCCAGCAGCTTACGCCACACCACTGCTAGATGCTACGAGCAGTACTTC. It encodes CASSLRHTTARCYEQYF. This rearrangement joins TRBV7-7 to TRBJ2-7; D call uncertain. The germline gives CDR1 SSHAT, CDR2 FNYEAQ (reference sequence). Trimming cost V 2 bases and J 3 bases, with 20 bases left between them. The CDR3 sequence is 17 residues long.

The rearrangement uses TRBV5-6 and TRBJ1-2, with D unclear. CDR1 is SGHDT, CDR2 YYEEEE, per germline. The CDR3 has 14 amino acids. The V gene lost 4 bases and the J gene lost 7 bases, with 17 bases spanning the gap. CDR3 DNA sequence: TGTGCCAGCAGCAAAATGCCCCCGTTTGGTGGCTACACCTTC. This sequence encodes CASSKMPPFGGYTF.

V gene TRBV28 combines with J gene TRBJ2-3; 9 bases are a match to TRBD1. With V trimmed by 6 bases and J by 3 bases, 7 bases remained unmatched. Germline V gives CDR1 MDHEN, CDR2 SYDVKM. The CDR3 length is 15 residues. Here the CDR3 DNA reads TGTGCCAGCAGCCTCCCGGGACAGGGTACAGATACGCAGTATTTT. It translates to CASSLPGQGTDTQYF.

V usage is TRBV9 and J usage is TRBJ2-7; D unclear. Trimming left V 0 bases short and J 0 bases short, with 7 bases between. The CDR3 spans 14 residues. Germline V gene sequence: CDR1 SGDLS, CDR2 YYNGEE. CDR3 amino acids: CASSVEANSYEQYF. As DNA, the CDR3 is TGTGCCAGCAGCGTAGAGGCAAACTCCTACGAGCAGTACTTC.

This rearrangement joins TRBV28 to TRBJ1-1; weak D call: TRBD1 (5 bases). This CDR3 is built from 13 residues. CDR1 MDHEN and CDR2 SYDVKM come from the germline V gene. V gave up 3 bases and J gave up 5 bases, with 10 bases separating them. DNA of the CDR3: TGTGCCAGCAGTTTCCAGGGTAGGACTGAAGCTTTCTTT. Translated: CASSFQGRTEAFF.

The chain is built from TRBV4-2 and TRBJ2-7; 10 bases line up with TRBD1. CDR1 is LGHNA, CDR2 YNFKEQ, per germline. The CDR3 has 15 residues. J lost 0 bases, V lost 1 base, and 0 bases had no gene match. The CDR3 is CASSQGTGGSYEQYF. CDR3 coding DNA: TGTGCCAGCAGCCAAGGGACAGGGGGCTCCTACGAGCAGTACTTC.

This clone was detected only a few times. This chain joins TRBV29-1 and TRBJ2-1; 10 positions agree with TRBD2. CDR1 SQVTM and CDR2 ANQGSEA come from the germline V gene. After removal of 7 bases from V and 5 bases from J, the junction contained 11 bases not matched to a gene. The CDR3 is made up of 15 amino acids. The CDR3 spells CSASPASGRHNEQFF. For the CDR3, the DNA is TGCAGCGCTTCACCCGCTAGCGGGAGACACAATGAGCAGTTCTTC.

This sequence joins TRBV4-3 and TRBJ1-6; D is perhaps TRBD1 (6 bases). Germline-derived CDR1 and CDR2 are LGHNA and YSLEER. The germline V and J ends were trimmed by 2 bases and 7 bases, with 15 bases remaining between them. The CDR3 sequence is 16 residues long. CDR3 nucleotide sequence: TGCGCCAGCAGCCAACAGCAGGGGTACCTAAATTCACCCCTCCACTTT. Protein sequence: CASSQQQGYLNSPLHF.

This sequence joins TRBV2 and TRBJ2-7; D is uncertain. The CDR3 has 15 amino acids. The germline V gene has CDR1 SNHLY and CDR2 FYNNEI. The V end lost 1 base, the J end lost 0 bases, and 10 bases lay between the germline ends. CDR3: CASSEEGKGSYEQYF. For the CDR3, the DNA is TGTGCCAGCAGTGAAGAAGGGAAGGGCTCCTACGAGCAGTACTTC.

The chain has TRBV7-2 and TRBJ2-1, with 9 nucleotides matching TRBD2. Per the germline V gene, CDR1 is SGHTA and CDR2 is FQGNSA. The CDR3 has 14 amino acids. Germline trimming cut 5 bases from V and 9 bases from J; bases unmatched to any gene: 8. The CDR3 sequence is CASSPRGGALEQFF. The CDR3, as DNA: TGTGCCAGCAGCCCGCGGGGGGGGGCTCTTGAGCAGTTCTTC.

This clone came up a few times. The rearrangement uses TRBV2 and TRBJ1-5; TRBD1 might be the D (6 bases). The V end was cut by 3 bases, the J end by 1 base, with 10 bases between. Germline assignment: CDR1 SNHLY and CDR2 FYNNEI. The CDR3 runs 15 residues. The DNA for the CDR3 is TGTGCCAGCAGTGACAGGGGATCGAGCAATCAGCCCCAGCATTTT. The encoded protein is CASSDRGSSNQPQHF.

V is TRBV30 and J is TRBJ2-2; D is possibly TRBD1 (7 bases). V gave up 2 bases and J gave up 0 bases, with 10 bases separating them. Germline V gives CDR1 GTSNPN, CDR2 SVGIG (reference sequence). The CDR3 has 15 amino acids. Here the CDR3 DNA reads TGTGCCTGGAGTTCAGGGGGGACGAACACCGGGGAGCTGTTTTTT. This translates into CAWSSGGTNTGELFF.

J is TRBJ1-2 and V is TRBV7-2; 9 nucleotides line up with TRBD1. Germline V gives CDR1 SGHTA, CDR2 FQGNSA. This CDR3 region has 18 residues. J was trimmed by 6 bases and V by 2 bases; bases with no gene match: 16. The CDR3 region has the DNA TGTGCCAGCAGCTTATCTGGGTGGGGGACAGGGTTAATTAATGGCTACACCTTC. Translated, it gives CASSLSGWGTGLINGYTF.

The rearrangement links TRBV14 to TRBJ1-2; D uncertain. Germline V lookup: CDR1 SGHDN, CDR2 FVKESK. The CDR3 is 13 amino acids. The ends were cut back, 4 bases at V and 2 bases at J, with 8 bases in the middle. The DNA for the CDR3 is TGTGCCAGCAGCCGCGGACCCAACTATGGCTACACCTTC. Protein sequence: CASSRGPNYGYTF.

This chain links TRBV5-1 with TRBJ1-2, with TRBD1 identical over 8 bases. The germline CDR1 and CDR2 sequences are SGHRS and YFSETQ. The CDR3 totals 15 residues. J gave up 4 bases and V 4 bases, and 9 bases lay outside the gene matches. CDR3 nucleotides: TGCGCCAGCAGCACCACCCAGGGGGCAGGCTATGGCTACACCTTC. It translates to CASSTTQGAGYGYTF. Combining the CDR3 with reference TRBV5-1 and TRBJ1-2 gives the whole variable domain KAGVTQTPRYLIKTRGQQVTLSCSPISGHRSVSWYQQTPGQGLQFLFEYFSETQRNKGNFPGRFSGRQFSNSRSEMNVSTLELGDSALYLCASSTTQGAGYGYTFGSGTRLTVV.

This clone was picked up a small number of times. The sample contains more than one DNA sequence encoding this CDR3. The V gene is TRBV5-8, the J gene TRBJ1-5, with D possibly TRBD1 on 5 matching bases. The CDR3 covers 14 residues. V was shortened by 1 base and J by 2 bases, with 7 bases between the two germline ends. The germline CDR1 and CDR2 sequences are SGHTS and YDEGEE. The CDR3 spells CASSLLQGNQPQHF. CDR3 coding DNA: TGTGCCAGCAGCTTGTTACAGGGCAATCAGCCCCAGCATTTT.

The chain uses TRBV28 and TRBJ2-7, with 7 bases matching TRBD1. This CDR3 region has 14 residues. CDR1 and CDR2 from the germline V gene are MDHEN and SYDVKM. With 6 bases clipped from V and 3 bases from J, the junction kept 8 bases outside the gene matches. The CDR3 DNA sequence: TGTGCCAGCAGACCCGGGACAGAAGTCTACGAGCAGTACTTC. It is translated as CASRPGTEVYEQYF.

This clone was seen just once. The V call is TRBV6-1, the J call TRBJ2-7, with 12 bases lining up with TRBD2. CDR3 size: 17 residues. V dropped 4 bases and J dropped 0; count of bases not matched to a gene: 7. Germline CDR1 reads MNHNS; CDR2 reads SASEGT. This CDR3 is CASSGGLAGYSSYEQYF. The CDR3, as DNA: TGTGCCAGCAGTGGGGGACTAGCGGGCTACTCCTCCTACGAGCAGTACTTC.

The genes are TRBV15 and TRBJ2-7; 9 nucleotides align to TRBD1. Trimming cost V 3 bases and J 5 bases; bases outside gene matches: 5. CDR1 and CDR2 (germline): LNHNV, YYDKDF (reference sequence). There are 14 residues in the CDR3. This chain's CDR3 is CATSSRDRAHEQYF. Written as DNA, the CDR3 is TGTGCCACCAGCAGTCGGGACAGGGCCCACGAGCAGTACTTC.

CDR3 DNA sequence: TGTGCCAGTGAGGGGGGGGGAGGCAGCTACGAGCAGTACTTC. This encodes CASEGGGGSYEQYF. This chain uses TRBV28 with TRBJ2-7; D is possibly TRBD2 (7 bases). Trimming removed 9 bases from V and 3 bases from J, with 18 bases in between. In germline, CDR1 is MDHEN, CDR2 SYDVKM. The CDR3 spans 14 residues.

This clone appeared a single time. The chain couples TRBV7-6 to TRBJ1-1, with D perhaps matching TRBD1 (5 bases). The CDR3 spans 14 residues. CDR1 is SGHVS and CDR2 is FNYEAQ in the germline V gene. Deletions cut 1 base from V and 4 bases from J, with 10 bases between. CDR3 DNA: TGTGCCAGCAGCTTAGACCAGGGCGGCACTGAAGCTTTCTTT. Residues: CASSLDQGGTEAFF.